One and the same sample provided the 15 T cell receptor beta chains below, sequenced in a study of cytomegalovirus exposure and HLA in healthy donors. The PCR employed 60 Vbeta primers together with 13 Jbeta primers. Repertoires were generated with immunoSEQ multiplex PCR, while TCRdb's copy carries only in-frame clones and drops some. The sample has fewer than 110,000 clones, approximately 89% seen once. Sequences were obtained from PBMCs. The receptors stem from a man between 25 and 39 years old in good health and CMV-seronegative.

The rearrangement links TRBV18 to TRBJ2-2; TRBD1 is a possible D gene (6 bases). The CDR3 spans 16 residues. CDR1 is KGHSH, CDR2 LQKENI, per germline. Trimming shortened V by 6 bases and J by 2 bases, and 16 bases separated the two germline ends. The CDR3 loop is CASSPLTGTNTGELFF. In nucleotides, the CDR3 is TGTGCCAGCTCGCCCTTGACAGGAACTAACACCGGGGAGCTGTTTTTT. The whole variable domain, remainder taken from reference TRBV18 and TRBJ2-2, is NAGVMQNPRHLVRRRGQEARLRCSPMKGHSHVYWYRQLPEEGLKFMVYLQKENIIDESGMPKERFSAEFPKEGPSILRIQQVVRGDSAAYFCASSPLTGTNTGELFFGEGSRLTVL.

V and J are TRBV9 and TRBJ2-7, with D perhaps matching TRBD2 (5 bases). The germline V and J ends were trimmed by 0 bases and 1 base, with 23 bases remaining between them. Germline values: CDR1 SGDLS, CDR2 YYNGEE. This CDR3 has 19 residues. Here the CDR3 DNA reads TGTGCCAGCAGCGTAGATATCACCGCGGGCAGCCTAAGGTCCTACGAGCAGTACTTC. Encoded protein: CASSVDITAGSLRSYEQYF.

V is TRBV6-1 and J is TRBJ1-1; no clear D gene. V dropped 6 bases and J dropped 1 base, with 9 bases sitting between them. The CDR3 consists of 13 residues. The germline CDR1 and CDR2 sequences are MNHNS and SASEGT. CDR3 in amino acids: CASRDQENTEAFF. The CDR3 DNA follows: TGTGCCAGCAGGGATCAGGAGAACACTGAAGCTTTCTTT.

This chain connects TRBV5-6 to TRBJ2-7; TRBD2 is a possible D gene (5 bases). The V gene lost 3 bases and the J gene lost 7 bases, with 8 bases spanning the gap. Germline V CDR1 and CDR2: SGHDT, YYEEEE. The CDR3 covers 11 residues. CDR3 protein: CASSSEREQYF. CDR3 DNA sequence: TGTGCCAGCAGCTCAGAGCGGGAGCAGTACTTC.

The chain recombines TRBV7-3 with TRBJ2-5; 8 positions match TRBD2. V trimming: 5 bases; J trimming: 2 bases; junction bases outside the gene matches: 7. The CDR3 loop spans 15 amino acids. Germline V CDR1 and CDR2: SGHTA, FQGTGA. In DNA form, the CDR3 reads TGTGCCAGCAGCGTTATTGCGGGGGGACAAGAGACCCAGTACTTC. Its protein product is CASSVIAGGQETQYF.

The chain employs TRBV10-3 and TRBJ2-7; 14 nucleotides match TRBD2. The V gene's germline CDR1 is ENHRY and CDR2 SYGVKD. CDR3 size: 18 residues. V was pared by 6 bases and J by 0 bases, with 10 bases of the junction left unmatched. DNA for the CDR3: TGTGCCATCAGCCATGGACTAGCGGGGGGCCCTCTCTCCTACGAGCAGTACTTC. Its translation: CAISHGLAGGPLSYEQYF.

The rearrangement uses TRBV29-1 and TRBJ1-2; 10 positions agree with TRBD1. The V segment lost 3 bases and the J segment 0 bases; nucleotides outside the gene matches: 1. Germline V gives CDR1 SQVTM, CDR2 ANQGSEA. The CDR3 is 14 amino acids. The CDR3: CSVDGTGANYGYTF. As DNA, the CDR3 is TGCAGCGTTGACGGGACAGGGGCTAACTATGGCTACACCTTC. Variable domain in full (rest from reference TRBV29-1 and TRBJ1-2): SAVISQKPSRDICQRGTSLTIQCQVDSQVTMMFWYRQQPGQSLTLIATANQGSEATYESGFVIDKFPISRPNLTFSTLTVSNMSPEDSSIYLCSVDGTGANYGYTFGSGTRLTVV.

The chain couples TRBV29-1 to TRBJ2-1; 7 bases map to TRBD2. This CDR3 is built from 13 residues. In germline, CDR1 is SQVTM, CDR2 ANQGSEA. Unmatched junction bases numbered 6, after V lost 3 bases and J lost 7 bases. The CDR3 DNA follows: TGCAGCGTTGACCCAGCGGGAATAAATGAGCAGTTCTTC. It is translated as CSVDPAGINEQFF.

The chain links TRBV11-2 to TRBJ2-7; D ambiguous. The CDR3 consists of 11 residues. CDR1 and CDR2 from the germline V gene are SGHAT and FQNNGV. Trimming took 4 bases from V and 3 from J, leaving 4 bases between them. The CDR3 DNA reads as TGTGCCAGCAGCTCCTACTACGAGCAGTACTTC. It encodes CASSSYYEQYF.

This clone has only a few counts. This chain uses TRBV7-9 with TRBJ2-7, with D unresolved. The CDR3 consists of 13 residues. Germline assignment: CDR1 SEHNR and CDR2 FQNEAQ (reference sequence). Trimming removed 5 bases at V and 6 bases at J, with 14 bases between. CDR3 sequence reads: CASSPSGYSEQYF. The CDR3 DNA reads as TGTGCCAGCAGCCCTAGTGGGTATAGCGAGCAGTACTTC.

This chain links TRBV30 with TRBJ2-1, with TRBD2 identical over 14 bases. J gave up 9 bases and V 2 bases, and 6 bases lay outside the gene matches. The CDR3 consists of 15 residues. Germline V gene lookup returns CDR1 GTSNPN and CDR2 SVGIG (reference sequence). CDR3 sequence: CAWSLGLAGGREQFF. CDR3 bases: TGTGCCTGGAGTCTAGGACTAGCGGGAGGTCGTGAGCAGTTCTTC. The full variable domain, with the rest looked up from reference TRBV30 and TRBJ2-1, is SQTIHQWPATLVQPVGSPLSLECTVEGTSNPNLYWYRQAAGRGLQLLFYSVGIGQISSEVPQNLSASRPQDRQFILSSKKLLLSDSGFYLCAWSLGLAGGREQFFGPGTRLTVL.

The CDR3 coding sequence is TGTGCCAGCAGCGACCCTACATGGGGGCGCTCCTACAATGAGCAGTTCTTC. It is translated as CASSDPTWGRSYNEQFF. The V and J genes are TRBV5-4 and TRBJ2-1; D is perhaps TRBD1 (6 bases). The CDR3 has 17 amino acids. Germline CDR1 SGHNT, CDR2 YYREEE (reference sequence). Trimming left V 4 bases short and J 0 bases short, with 17 bases between.

CDR3 nucleotide sequence: TGTGCCAGCAGCGTAGAGGGAACGAGGGCGAACACTGAAGCTTTCTTT. It codes for CASSVEGTRANTEAFF. The J gene is TRBJ1-1, the V gene TRBV9; D is uncertain. The CDR3 covers 16 residues. CDR1 and CDR2 (germline): SGDLS, YYNGEE. Trimming stripped 0 bases from V and 1 base from J, with 13 bases between.

CDR3 sequence (DNA): TGTGCCATTAAGTGGGCGAATCATCAGCCCCAGCATTTT. It encodes CAIKWANHQPQHF. This chain uses TRBV28 with TRBJ1-5; D is undetermined. Germline V CDR1 and CDR2: MDHEN, SYDVKM. V was shortened by 10 bases and J by 5 bases, with 15 bases between the two germline ends. The CDR3 consists of 13 residues.

V and J are TRBV5-4 and TRBJ1-3; D unclear. V lost 3 bases and J lost 4, with 20 bases in between. The CDR3 runs 17 residues. Germline CDR1 is SGHNT and CDR2 is YYREEE (reference sequence). This chain's CDR3 is CASSSARSGSSGNTIYF. DNA of the CDR3: TGTGCCAGCAGCTCCGCCCGGTCCGGTAGTTCGGGAAACACCATATATTTT. Based on the CDR3 plus reference TRBV5-4 and TRBJ1-3, the full variable domain is ETGVTQSPTHLIKTRGQQVTLRCSSQSGHNTVSWYQQALGQGPQFIFQYYREEENGRGNFPPRFSGLQFPNYSSELNVNALELDDSALYLCASSSARSGSSGNTIYFGEGSWLTVV.